This passage covers 19 T cell receptor beta chains from one sample sequenced in a study of cytomegalovirus exposure and HLA in healthy donors. 60 Vbeta and 13 Jbeta primers were used in PCR. The table came from immunoSEQ multiplex PCR; TCRdb's copy has only in-frame clones and leaves some out. The repertoire holds 200,000 to 250,000 clones, nearly 80% seen once, with around 2% in the top ten. The sample was PBMCs. The receptor source for this set is a young man in good health and CMV-seronegative.

This clone was picked up one time. The CDR3: CASSLYEQGNTEAFF. As DNA, the CDR3 is TGTGCCAGCAGCTTATATGAACAGGGTAATACTGAAGCTTTCTTT. This rearrangement joins TRBV5-4 to TRBJ1-1; D possibly corresponds to TRBD1 (6 bases). V was clipped by 2 bases and J by 5 bases, with 16 bases between them. The CDR3 is made up of 15 amino acids. Germline V gives CDR1 SGHNT, CDR2 YYREEE (reference sequence).

This clone showed up just once. This chain connects TRBV7-2 to TRBJ2-7; 11 bases line up with TRBD2. This CDR3 region has 14 residues. Germline CDR1 and CDR2: SGHTA and FQGNSA. J was trimmed by 6 bases and V by 1 base; bases with no gene match: 2. The CDR3 loop reads CASSLVAGGREQYF. The CDR3 nucleotides are TGTGCCAGCAGCTTAGTAGCGGGAGGGCGCGAGCAGTACTTC.

The CDR3 DNA reads as TGTGCCAGCAGCGTCGCAGGGGGCTTCTACGAGCAGTACTTC. Its translation is CASSVAGGFYEQYF. The genes are TRBV9 and TRBJ2-7; 8 nucleotides line up with TRBD1. Germline V gene lookup returns CDR1 SGDLS and CDR2 YYNGEE. V lost 2 bases and J lost 3; bases outside the gene matches: 4. The CDR3 has 14 residues.

The V call is TRBV5-6, the J call TRBJ1-1; 7 nucleotides align to TRBD1. Germline-derived CDR1 and CDR2 are SGHDT and YYEEEE. The ends lost 0 bases at V and 1 base at J; junction bases unmatched: 3. The CDR3 covers 15 residues. As DNA, the CDR3 is TGTGCCAGCAGCTTGGGGGACAGAGCGAACACTGAAGCTTTCTTT. Translating gives CASSLGDRANTEAFF.

The gene calls are TRBV19 and TRBJ2-7; D uncertain. CDR1 and CDR2 from the germline V gene are LNHDA and SQIVND (reference sequence). This CDR3 spans 15 amino acids. Trimming pared 2 bases from V and 3 bases from J, leaving 14 bases between. The CDR3 reads CASSIMAAEVYEQYF. The CDR3 nucleotides read TGTGCCAGTAGTATAATGGCAGCCGAGGTCTACGAGCAGTACTTC.

The rearrangement joins TRBV7-3 to TRBJ2-2; 9 positions match TRBD2. The junction had 8 bases not matched to a gene; V was cut back by 6 bases and J by 3 bases. The CDR3 runs to 16 residues. Germline assignment: CDR1 SGHTA and CDR2 FQGTGA. The DNA of the CDR3 is TGTGCCAGCAGTTTTGGCGGGGGGGGTGACACCGGGGAGCTGTTTTTT. This translates into CASSFGGGGDTGELFF.

This chain uses TRBV5-1 with TRBJ2-5; 8 bases match TRBD1. This CDR3 is 14 amino acids long. J was trimmed by 3 bases and V by 4 bases; bases with no gene match: 5. Germline V lookup: CDR1 SGHRS, CDR2 YFSETQ. For the CDR3, the DNA is TGCGCCAGCAGCGCCGGACAGGGCGAAGAGACCCAGTACTTC. As protein: CASSAGQGEETQYF. Full variable domain (rest looked up from reference TRBV5-1 and TRBJ2-5): KAGVTQTPRYLIKTRGQQVTLSCSPISGHRSVSWYQQTPGQGLQFLFEYFSETQRNKGNFPGRFSGRQFSNSRSEMNVSTLELGDSALYLCASSAGQGEETQYFGPGTRLLVL.

The rearrangement joins TRBV6-1 to TRBJ2-7, with TRBD2 matching over 14 bases. This CDR3 has 15 amino acids. With 6 bases clipped from V and 6 bases from J, the junction kept 7 bases outside the gene matches. CDR1 is MNHNS and CDR2 is SASEGT in the germline V gene. The CDR3: CASSVPGLAGAEQYF. In nucleotides, the CDR3 is TGTGCCAGCAGCGTACCGGGACTAGCGGGAGCCGAGCAGTACTTC.

The chain links TRBV7-8 to TRBJ2-2; 9 bases match TRBD1. V trimming: 4 bases; J trimming: 7 bases; junction bases outside the gene matches: 13. Germline V lookup: CDR1 SGHVS, CDR2 FQNEAQ. The CDR3 has 17 amino acids. This CDR3 is CASSSWDRDPRGGELFF. The CDR3, as DNA: TGTGCCAGCAGCTCCTGGGACAGGGACCCAAGGGGCGGGGAGCTGTTTTTT.

The genes are TRBV7-8 and TRBJ2-7, with 8 bases identical to TRBD1. There are 15 residues in the CDR3. CDR1 is SGHVS and CDR2 is FQNEAQ in the germline V gene. The V and J ends lost 1 base and 2 bases, in that order; junction bases with no gene match: 4. DNA of the CDR3: TGTGCCAGCAGCTTAGGGCCGGGACAGGCCTACGAGCAGTACTTC. Encoded protein: CASSLGPGQAYEQYF.

A single count supports this clone. The V gene is TRBV18, the J gene TRBJ2-2, with 8 bases identical to TRBD1. The germline gives CDR1 KGHSH, CDR2 LQKENI. V shed 5 bases and J 4 bases; nucleotides not matched to a gene: 3. The CDR3 length is 14 residues. CDR3 in DNA: TGTGCCAGCTCAACTGGACAGGGCACCGGGGAGCTGTTTTTT. As protein: CASSTGQGTGELFF.

The genes are TRBV7-9 and TRBJ1-1, with TRBD1 identical over 9 bases. Trimming took 8 bases from V and 5 from J; bases not matched to a gene: 9. CDR1 and CDR2 (germline): SEHNR, FQNEAQ (reference sequence). The CDR3 runs to 14 residues. In nucleotides, the CDR3 is TGTGCCAGCCACCGACAGGGGGTAGGTACTGAAGCTTTCTTT. This gives the protein CASHRQGVGTEAFF. Supplemented by reference TRBV7-9 and TRBJ1-1, the full variable domain reads DTGVSQNPRHKITKRGQNVTFRCDPISEHNRLYWYRQTLGQGPEFLTYFQNEAQLEKSRLLSDRFSAERPKGSFSTLEIQRTEQGDSAMYLCASHRQGVGTEAFFGQGTRLTVV.

The V and J genes are TRBV7-3 and TRBJ2-7, with TRBD2 identical over 7 bases. Germline V gene sequence: CDR1 SGHTA, CDR2 FQGTGA. This CDR3 is 15 amino acids long. After removal of 2 bases from V and 0 bases from J, the junction contained 4 bases not matched to a gene. For the CDR3, the DNA is TGTGCCAGCAGCTTACTCGCGGGAGTCTCCTACGAGCAGTACTTC. Protein: CASSLLAGVSYEQYF. The full variable domain, in which reference TRBV7-3 and TRBJ2-7 provide the parts outside the CDR3, is GAGVSQTPSNKVTEKGKYVELRCDPISGHTALYWYRQSLGQGPEFLIYFQGTGAADDSGLPNDRFFAVRPEGSVSTLKIQRTERGDSAVYLCASSLLAGVSYEQYFGPGTRLTVT.

This chain connects TRBV27 to TRBJ2-2; D not certain. This CDR3 spans 13 amino acids. From germline, CDR1 is MNHEY and CDR2 SMNVEV (reference sequence). Trimming left V 3 bases short and J 0 bases short, with 2 bases between. Here the CDR3 DNA reads TGTGCCAGCAGTTTCACGAACACCGGGGAGCTGTTTTTT. The encoded protein is CASSFTNTGELFF.

The chain couples TRBV28 to TRBJ2-7; D unresolved. The germline V and J ends were trimmed by 3 bases and 5 bases, with 11 bases remaining between them. The germline CDR1 and CDR2 sequences are MDHEN and SYDVKM. The length of the CDR3 is 13 residues. CDR3 region: CASSLIGFHEQYF. CDR3 DNA sequence: TGTGCCAGCAGTTTGATCGGGTTCCACGAGCAGTACTTC.

This chain joins TRBV6-6 and TRBJ2-3, with 9 bases that match TRBD2. CDR3 length equals 15 residues. The trim removed 2 bases at V and 5 bases at J, leaving 5 bases unmatched. Germline V gene lookup returns CDR1 MNHNY and CDR2 SVGAGI (reference sequence). The CDR3 DNA follows: TGTGCCAGCAGTTACAGGGGGACTAGCTTAGATACGCAGTATTTT. Its protein product is CASSYRGTSLDTQYF.

The table lists this clone with a count of one. Written as DNA, the CDR3 is TGTGCCAGCAGCTCCGGGACAGGGGAGTTTATTAATGAAAAACTGTTTTTT. Protein sequence: CASSSGTGEFINEKLFF. The J gene is TRBJ1-4, the V gene TRBV2; 10 positions match TRBD1. This CDR3 is built from 17 residues. V trimming: 6 bases; J trimming: 4 bases; junction bases outside the gene matches: 11. Germline lookup yields CDR1 SNHLY and CDR2 FYNNEI.

The chain employs TRBV7-2 and TRBJ2-4; 10 positions agree with TRBD1. The CDR3 is 17 amino acids. Germline V lookup: CDR1 SGHTA, CDR2 FQGNSA. After removal of 5 bases from V and 1 base from J, the junction contained 8 bases not matched to a gene. CDR3 loop: CASSTRQGAKAKNIQYF. Written as DNA, the CDR3 is TGTGCCAGCAGCACCCGACAGGGGGCAAAGGCCAAAAACATTCAGTACTTC.

About this clone: The sample has other DNA sequences that encode this CDR3 too. V and J are TRBV4-3 and TRBJ2-7; TRBD1 agrees at 7 bases. This CDR3 has 15 residues. Germline lookup yields CDR1 LGHNA and CDR2 YSLEER. The V and J ends lost 1 base and 0 bases, in that order; junction bases with no gene match: 3. The CDR3 DNA is TGCGCCAGCAGCCAAGGCCGGGACAGCTCCTACGAGCAGTACTTC. As protein: CASSQGRDSSYEQYF.